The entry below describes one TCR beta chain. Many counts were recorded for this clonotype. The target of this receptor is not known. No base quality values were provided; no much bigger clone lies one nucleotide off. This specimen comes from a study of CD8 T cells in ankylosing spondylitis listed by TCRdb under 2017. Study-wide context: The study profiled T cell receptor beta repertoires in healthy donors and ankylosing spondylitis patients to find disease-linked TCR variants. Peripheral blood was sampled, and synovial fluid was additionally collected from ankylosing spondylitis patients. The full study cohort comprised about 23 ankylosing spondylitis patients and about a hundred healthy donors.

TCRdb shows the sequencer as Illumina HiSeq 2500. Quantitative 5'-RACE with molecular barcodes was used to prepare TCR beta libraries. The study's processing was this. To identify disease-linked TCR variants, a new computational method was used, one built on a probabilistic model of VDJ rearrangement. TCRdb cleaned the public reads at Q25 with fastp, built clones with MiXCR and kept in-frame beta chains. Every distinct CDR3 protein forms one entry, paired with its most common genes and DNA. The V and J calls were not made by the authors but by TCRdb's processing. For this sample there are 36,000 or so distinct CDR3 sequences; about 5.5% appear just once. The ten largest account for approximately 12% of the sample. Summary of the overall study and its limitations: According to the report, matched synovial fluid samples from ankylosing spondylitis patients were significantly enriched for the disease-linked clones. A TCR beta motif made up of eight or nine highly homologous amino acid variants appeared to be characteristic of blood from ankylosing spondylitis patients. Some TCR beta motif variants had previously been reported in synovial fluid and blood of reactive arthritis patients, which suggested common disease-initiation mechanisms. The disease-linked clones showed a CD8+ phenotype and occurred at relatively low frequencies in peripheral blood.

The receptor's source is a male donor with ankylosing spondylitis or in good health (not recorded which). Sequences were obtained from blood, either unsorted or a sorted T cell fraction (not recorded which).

The DNA reads as follows: TGTGCCAGCAGCCGGGACAGGGCGTGGAATGAGCAGTTCTTC. Translated, it reads CASSRDRAWNEQFF. This chain is built from TRBV27 and TRBJ2-1, and 9 junctional nucleotides match TRBD1. The CDR1 and CDR2 encoded by the germline V gene (reference sequence) are MNHEY and SMNVEV. Spanning cysteine to phenylalanine, the CDR3 consists of 14 amino acids. Only the CDR3 DNA stays, 42 bases, in frame from base 1. Trimming takes 6 bases off V and 7 bases off J; junction bases not matched to a gene: 7.